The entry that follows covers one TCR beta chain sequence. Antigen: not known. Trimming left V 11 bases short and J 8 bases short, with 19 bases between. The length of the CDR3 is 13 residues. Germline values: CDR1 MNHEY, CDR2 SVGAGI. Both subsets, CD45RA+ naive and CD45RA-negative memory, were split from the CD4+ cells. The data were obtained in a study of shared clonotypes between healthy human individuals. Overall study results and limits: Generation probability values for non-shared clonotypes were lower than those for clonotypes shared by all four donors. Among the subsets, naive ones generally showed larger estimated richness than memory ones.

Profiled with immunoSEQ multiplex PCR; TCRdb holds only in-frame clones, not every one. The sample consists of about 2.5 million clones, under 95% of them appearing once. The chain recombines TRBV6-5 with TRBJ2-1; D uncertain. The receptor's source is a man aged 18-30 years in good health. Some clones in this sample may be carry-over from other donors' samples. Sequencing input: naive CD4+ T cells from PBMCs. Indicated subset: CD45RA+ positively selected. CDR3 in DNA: TGTGCCCCCTCCCGGACGGAAGGCTATGAGCAGTTCTTC. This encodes CAPSRTEGYEQFF.